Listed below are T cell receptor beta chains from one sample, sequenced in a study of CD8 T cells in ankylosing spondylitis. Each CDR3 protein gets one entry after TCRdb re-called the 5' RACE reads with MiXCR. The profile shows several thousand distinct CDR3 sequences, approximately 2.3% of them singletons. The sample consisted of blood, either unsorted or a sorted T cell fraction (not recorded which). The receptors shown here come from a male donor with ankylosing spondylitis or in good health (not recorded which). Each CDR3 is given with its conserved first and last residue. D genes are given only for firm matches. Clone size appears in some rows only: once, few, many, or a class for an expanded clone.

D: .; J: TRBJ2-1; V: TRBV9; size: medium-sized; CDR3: CASSVAGQGGGQYNEQFF; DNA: TGTGCCAGCAGCGTAGCTGGGCAGGGTGGAGGGCAGTACAATGAGCAGTTCTTC
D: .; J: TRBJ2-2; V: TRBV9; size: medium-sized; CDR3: CASSVRHTTNTGELFF; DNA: TGTGCCAGCAGCGTACGACACACTACGAACACCGGGGAGCTGTTTTTT
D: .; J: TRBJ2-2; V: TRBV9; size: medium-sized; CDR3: CASSVPDGNTGELFF; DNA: TGTGCCAGCAGCGTTCCGGACGGGAACACCGGGGAGCTGTTTTTT
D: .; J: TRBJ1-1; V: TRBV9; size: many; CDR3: CASSGHAAAEAFF; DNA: TGTGCCAGCAGCGGCCACGCCGCGGCTGAAGCTTTCTTT
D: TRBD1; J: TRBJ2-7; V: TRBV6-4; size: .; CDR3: CASSEQGVIYEQYF; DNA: TGTGCCAGCAGTGAACAGGGGGTTATCTACGAGCAGTACTTC
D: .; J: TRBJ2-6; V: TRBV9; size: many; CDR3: CASSETVGANVLTF; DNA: TGTGCCAGCAGCGAGACCGTAGGGGCCAACGTCCTGACTTTC
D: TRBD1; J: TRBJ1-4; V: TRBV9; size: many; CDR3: CASSGDREKLFF; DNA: TGTGCCAGCAGCGGGGACAGGGAGAAACTGTTTTTT
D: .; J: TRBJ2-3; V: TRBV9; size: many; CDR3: CASSALDSWATDTQYF; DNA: TGTGCCAGCAGCGCCTTGGACTCTTGGGCCACAGATACGCAGTATTTT
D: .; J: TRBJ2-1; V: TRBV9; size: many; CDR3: CASGGTQNEQFF; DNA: TGTGCCAGCGGAGGGACTCAAAATGAGCAGTTCTTC
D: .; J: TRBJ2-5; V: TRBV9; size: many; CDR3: CASSVGIADQETQYF; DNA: TGTGCCAGCAGCGTAGGAATAGCGGACCAAGAGACCCAGTACTTC
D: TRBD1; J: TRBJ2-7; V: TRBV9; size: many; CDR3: CASSDPTGGGEQYF; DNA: TGTGCCAGCAGCGATCCTACAGGGGGAGGCGAGCAGTACTTC
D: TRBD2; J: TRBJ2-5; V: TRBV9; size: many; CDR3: CASSVGEGGPAGKTQYF; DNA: TGTGCCAGCAGCGTAGGGGAGGGAGGGCCGGCTGGGAAGACCCAGTACTTC
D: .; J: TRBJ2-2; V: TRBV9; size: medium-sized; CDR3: CASSAQGIPAGELFF; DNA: TGTGCCAGCAGCGCCCAAGGGATTCCTGCCGGGGAGCTGTTTTTT
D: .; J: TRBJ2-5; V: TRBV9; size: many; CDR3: CASSPRDTLQETQYF; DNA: TGTGCCAGCAGCCCCCGGGACACTCTCCAAGAGACCCAGTACTTC
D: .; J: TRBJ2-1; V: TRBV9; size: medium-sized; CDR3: CASSKASEQFF; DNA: TGTGCCAGCAGCAAGGCGAGTGAGCAGTTCTTC
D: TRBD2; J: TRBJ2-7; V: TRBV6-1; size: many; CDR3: CASPPCCGSSYEQYF; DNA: TGTGCCAGCCCACCGTGTTGCGGGAGTTCCTACGAGCAGTACTTC
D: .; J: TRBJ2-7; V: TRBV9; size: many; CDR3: CASSAGPTYEQYF; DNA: TGTGCCAGCAGCGCGGGACCTACCTACGAGCAGTACTTC
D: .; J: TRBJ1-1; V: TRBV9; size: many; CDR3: CASSVDSGMNTEAFF; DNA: TGTGCCAGCAGCGTAGATTCGGGTATGAACACTGAAGCTTTCTTT
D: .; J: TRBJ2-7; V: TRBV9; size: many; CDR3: CASSVGRSPHEQYF; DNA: TGTGCCAGCAGCGTGGGTAGGTCTCCCCACGAGCAGTACTTC
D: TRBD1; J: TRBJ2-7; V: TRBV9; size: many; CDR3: CASSPRTGLQDEQYF; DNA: TGTGCCAGCAGCCCCCGGACAGGTTTGCAGGACGAGCAGTACTTC
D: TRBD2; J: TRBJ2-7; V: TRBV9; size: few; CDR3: CASSVSAGGTYEQYF; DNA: TGTGCCAGCAGCGTATCTGCGGGAGGGACCTACGAGCAGTACTTC
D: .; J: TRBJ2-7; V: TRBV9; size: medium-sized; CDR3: CASSVEDTSLYEQYF; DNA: TGTGCCAGCAGCGTAGAGGACACCAGCCTTTACGAGCAGTACTTC
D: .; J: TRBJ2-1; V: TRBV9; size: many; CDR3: CASSVVFPPREQFF; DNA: TGTGCCAGCAGCGTAGTTTTTCCTCCCCGGGAGCAGTTCTTC
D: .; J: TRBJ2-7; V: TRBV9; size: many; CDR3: CASSPGGGSPSYEQYF; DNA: TGTGCCAGCAGCCCCGGTGGAGGCAGCCCATCCTACGAGCAGTACTTC
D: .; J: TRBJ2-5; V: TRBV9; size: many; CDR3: CASSLRGPAGGPGETQYF; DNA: TGTGCCAGCAGCCTCAGGGGCCCCGCTGGAGGCCCAGGGGAGACCCAGTACTTC
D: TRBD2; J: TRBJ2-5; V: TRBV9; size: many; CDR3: CASSEGTSGWETQYF; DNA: TGTGCCAGCAGCGAGGGGACTAGCGGCTGGGAGACCCAGTACTTC
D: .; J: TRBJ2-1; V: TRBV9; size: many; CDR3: CASSVSTRGRVGNEQFF; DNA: TGTGCCAGCAGCGTATCCACGAGAGGGAGAGTCGGCAATGAGCAGTTCTTC
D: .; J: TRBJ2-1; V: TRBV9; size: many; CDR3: CASSVAHGGLSEQFF; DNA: TGTGCCAGCAGCGTAGCTCATGGCGGGTTAAGTGAGCAGTTCTTC
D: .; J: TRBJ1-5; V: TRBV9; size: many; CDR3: CASSGQGGVGNQPQHF; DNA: TGTGCCAGCAGCGGCCAAGGAGGGGTCGGCAATCAGCCCCAGCATTTT
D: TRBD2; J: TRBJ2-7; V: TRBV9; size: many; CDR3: CASSVVASGNDEQYF; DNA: TGTGCCAGCAGCGTAGTTGCCAGCGGGAACGACGAGCAGTACTTC
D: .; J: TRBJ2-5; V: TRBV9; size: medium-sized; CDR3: CASSGPRQGKKTQYF; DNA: TGTGCCAGCAGCGGACCCCGGCAGGGAAAAAAGACCCAGTACTTC
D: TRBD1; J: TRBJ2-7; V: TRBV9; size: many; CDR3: CASSVGTGDSYEQYF; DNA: TGTGCCAGCAGCGTAGGAACAGGGGACTCCTACGAGCAGTACTTC
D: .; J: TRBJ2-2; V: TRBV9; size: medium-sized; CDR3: CASSDRALNTGELFF; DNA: TGTGCCAGCAGCGACCGGGCCCTGAACACCGGGGAGCTGTTTTTT
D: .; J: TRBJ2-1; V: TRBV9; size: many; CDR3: CASSVGVYNEQFF; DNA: TGTGCCAGCAGCGTAGGCGTATACAATGAGCAGTTCTTC
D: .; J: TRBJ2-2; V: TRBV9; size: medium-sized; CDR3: CASSVGGELFF; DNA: TGTGCCAGCAGCGTTGGCGGGGAGCTGTTTTTT
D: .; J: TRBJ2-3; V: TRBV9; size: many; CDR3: CASSNYGGTQYF; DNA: TGTGCCAGCAGCAACTACGGAGGTACGCAGTATTTT
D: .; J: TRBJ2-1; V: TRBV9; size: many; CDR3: CASSPGTTVPYNEQFF; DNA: TGTGCCAGCAGCCCAGGGACGACGGTTCCCTACAATGAGCAGTTCTTC
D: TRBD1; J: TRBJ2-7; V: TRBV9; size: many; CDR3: CASSESGTGYSYEQYF; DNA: TGTGCCAGCAGCGAATCCGGGACAGGTTACTCCTACGAGCAGTACTTC
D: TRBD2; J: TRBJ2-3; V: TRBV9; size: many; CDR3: CASSAGTSGTDTQYF; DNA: TGTGCCAGCAGCGCCGGGACTAGCGGCACAGATACGCAGTATTTT
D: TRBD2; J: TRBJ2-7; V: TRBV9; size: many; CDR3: CASSGGGVVSSYEQYF; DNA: TGTGCCAGCAGCGGGGGAGGGGTAGTGAGCTCCTACGAGCAGTACTTC
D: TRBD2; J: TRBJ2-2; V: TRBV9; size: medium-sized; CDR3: CASSAHSGSLTGELFF; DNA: TGTGCCAGCAGCGCTCATAGCGGGAGTCTCACCGGGGAGCTGTTTTTT
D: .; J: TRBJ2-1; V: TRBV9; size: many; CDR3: CASSLGGDSYNEQFF; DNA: TGTGCCAGCAGCTTAGGTGGGGACTCCTACAATGAGCAGTTCTTC
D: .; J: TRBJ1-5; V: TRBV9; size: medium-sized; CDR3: CASSEGFNQPQHF; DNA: TGTGCCAGTTCGGAAGGTTTCAATCAGCCCCAGCATTTT
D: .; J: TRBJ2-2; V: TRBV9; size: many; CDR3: CASSVEGSVGTGELFF; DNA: TGTGCCAGCAGCGTAGAAGGTTCTGTAGGCACCGGGGAGCTGTTTTTT
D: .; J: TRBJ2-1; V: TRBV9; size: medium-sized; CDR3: CASSAGTTSYNEQFF; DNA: TGTGCCAGCAGCGCGGGGACGACTAGTTACAATGAGCAGTTCTTC
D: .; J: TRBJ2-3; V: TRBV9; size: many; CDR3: CASSVGGSRNTDTQYF; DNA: TGTGCCAGCAGCGTAGGCGGCAGTAGAAACACAGATACGCAGTATTTT
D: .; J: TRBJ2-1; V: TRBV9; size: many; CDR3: CASSVGSLQGIHNEQFF; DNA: TGTGCCAGCAGCGTAGGGTCCCTCCAGGGGATACACAATGAGCAGTTCTTC
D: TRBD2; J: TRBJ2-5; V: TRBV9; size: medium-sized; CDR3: CASQRTSGSVETQYF; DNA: TGTGCCAGCCAAAGGACTAGCGGGAGCGTCGAGACCCAGTACTTC
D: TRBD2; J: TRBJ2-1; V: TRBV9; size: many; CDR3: CASSVGGSGSNEQFF; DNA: TGTGCCAGCAGCGTAGGGGGTAGCGGGAGTAATGAGCAGTTCTTC
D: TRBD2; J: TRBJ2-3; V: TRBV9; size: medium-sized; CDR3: CASSSPLAGESTDTQYF; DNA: TGTGCCAGCAGCTCGCCCCTAGCGGGAGAGAGCACAGATACGCAGTATTTT
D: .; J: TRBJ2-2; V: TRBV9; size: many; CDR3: CASSVTGRWNTGELFF; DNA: TGTGCCAGCAGCGTGACGGGACGCTGGAACACCGGGGAGCTGTTTTTT
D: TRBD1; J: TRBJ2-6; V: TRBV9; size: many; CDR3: CASTDRVSGANVLTF; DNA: TGTGCCAGCACGGACAGGGTCTCTGGGGCCAACGTCCTGACTTTC